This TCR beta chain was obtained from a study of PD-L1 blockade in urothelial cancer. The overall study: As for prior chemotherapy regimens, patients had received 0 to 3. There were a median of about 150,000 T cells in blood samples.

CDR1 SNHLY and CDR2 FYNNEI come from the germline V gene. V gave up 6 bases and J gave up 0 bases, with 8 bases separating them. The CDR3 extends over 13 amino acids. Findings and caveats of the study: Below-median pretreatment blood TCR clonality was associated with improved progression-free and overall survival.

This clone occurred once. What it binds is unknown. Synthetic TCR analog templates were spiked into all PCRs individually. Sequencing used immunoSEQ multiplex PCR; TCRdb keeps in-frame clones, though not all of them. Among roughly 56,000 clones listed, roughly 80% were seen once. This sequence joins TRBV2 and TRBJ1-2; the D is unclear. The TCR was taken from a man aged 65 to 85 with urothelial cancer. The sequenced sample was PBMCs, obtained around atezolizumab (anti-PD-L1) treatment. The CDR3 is CASRVSANYGYTF. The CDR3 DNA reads TGTGCCAGCAGAGTATCGGCTAACTATGGCTACACCTTC.